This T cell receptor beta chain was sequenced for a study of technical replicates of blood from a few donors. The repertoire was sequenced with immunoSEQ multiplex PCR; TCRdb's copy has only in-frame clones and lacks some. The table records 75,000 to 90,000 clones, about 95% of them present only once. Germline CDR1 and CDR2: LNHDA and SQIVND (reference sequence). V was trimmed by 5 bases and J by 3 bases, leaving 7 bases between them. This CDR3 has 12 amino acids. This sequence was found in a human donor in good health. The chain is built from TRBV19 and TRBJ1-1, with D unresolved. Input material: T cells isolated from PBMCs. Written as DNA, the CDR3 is TGTGCCAGTAGTTACGGGGACACTGAAGCTTTCTTT. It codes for CASSYGDTEAFF. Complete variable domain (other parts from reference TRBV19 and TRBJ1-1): DGGITQSPKYLFRKEGQNVTLSCEQNLNHDAMYWYRQDPGQGLRLIYYSQIVNDFQKGDIAEGYSVSREKKESFPLTVTSAQKNPTAFYLCASSYGDTEAFFGQGTRLTVV.